These T cell receptor beta chains were read from a single sample in a study of blood T cells in healthy people across ages. TCRdb reanalysed the 5' RACE reads using MiXCR and keeps one entry per CDR3 protein. The table lists approximately 600,000 distinct CDR3 sequences, 58% of them singletons. The sequencing input was blood. The source is a man in his 60s in good health. CDR3s include the opening cysteine and the closing phenylalanine or tryptophan. The order of the fields is CDR3 protein, V gene, D gene. D genes are given only for firm matches.

cdr3_aa: CASSQVSVRQGTEQFF; v_call: TRBV3-1; d_call: TRBD1
cdr3_aa: CAITETGVNYGYTF; v_call: TRBV10-3; d_call: TRBD1
cdr3_aa: CSASQSQGISRQFF; v_call: TRBV20-1; d_call: -
cdr3_aa: CSVELGTDHQETQYF; v_call: TRBV29-1; d_call: TRBD1
cdr3_aa: CASSLGGKGTDTQYF; v_call: TRBV5-4; d_call: -
cdr3_aa: CASSSEISPLHF; v_call: TRBV2; d_call: -
cdr3_aa: CSVLDSSKNIQYF; v_call: TRBV29-1; d_call: -
cdr3_aa: CASSLLGDLEQPQHF; v_call: TRBV5-1; d_call: -
cdr3_aa: CASSEPGDRGLTGELFF; v_call: TRBV2; d_call: TRBD1
cdr3_aa: CASSQLSSQGNTF; v_call: TRBV3-1; d_call: -
cdr3_aa: CSASGSSGGAYEQFF; v_call: TRBV20-1; d_call: TRBD2
cdr3_aa: CASSSPNSGANVLTF; v_call: TRBV27; d_call: -